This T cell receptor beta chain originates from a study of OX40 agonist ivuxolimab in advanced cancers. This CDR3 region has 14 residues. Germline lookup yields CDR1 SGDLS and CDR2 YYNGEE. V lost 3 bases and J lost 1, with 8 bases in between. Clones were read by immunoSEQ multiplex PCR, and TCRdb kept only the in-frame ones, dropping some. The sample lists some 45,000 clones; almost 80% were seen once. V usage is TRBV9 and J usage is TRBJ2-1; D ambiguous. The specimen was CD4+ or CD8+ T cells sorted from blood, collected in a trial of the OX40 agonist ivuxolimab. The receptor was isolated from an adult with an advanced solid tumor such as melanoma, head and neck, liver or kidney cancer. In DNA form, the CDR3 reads TGTGCCAGCAGCGGAGGACGTTCCTACAATGAGCAGTTCTTC. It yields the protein CASSGGRSYNEQFF. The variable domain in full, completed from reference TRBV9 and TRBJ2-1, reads DSGVTQTPKHLITATGQRVTLRCSPRSGDLSVYWYQQSLDQGLQFLIQYYNGEERAKGNILERFSAQQFPDLHSELNLSSLELGDSALYFCASSGGRSYNEQFFGPGTRLTVL.